This T cell receptor (beta chain) was recorded in a study of T cell repertoires in cytomegalovirus infection (dated by TCRdb to about 2019). Regarding the complete study: Recently identified HLA-C-restricted CMV epitopes, whose presentation resists viral immunomodulation, were targeted by peptide stimulations together with well-studied HLA-B-restricted epitopes. Because public TCR beta signatures pointed to carriage of CMV infection together with the matching HLA type, the HLA type of each donor mattered for the analysis. Broader findings and caveats from the paper: In the ex vivo response, HLA-C-restricted CMV-specific TCR beta clonotypes were dominant, and in two of eight donors the single most frequent clonotype came from this HLA-C-restricted group. In both this cohort and an independent 352-donor cohort, the cumulative frequency of public TCR beta family members distinguished carriers of CMV infection plus the relevant HLA type.

The sample was run on an Illumina HiSeq 1500. The public reads were reprocessed in TCRdb via fastp at Q25 and MiXCR, keeping in-frame beta chains. Entries that share a CDR3 protein sequence are merged under the most common genes and DNA. The sample table records about 340,000 distinct CDR3 sequences; 25% to 30% of these occur just once. The top ten clonotypes cover about 19% of the sample. The treatment or condition label here, explained by the study, means: in vitro stimulation with specific CMV peptide epitopes to enrich CMV-specific T cells. Of note for this clonotype: The antigen this receptor binds is unknown. The sample holds no much larger clone one base away, and base qualities are not on file.

The cysteine opens and the phenylalanine closes a CDR3 of 15 amino acids. Only the CDR3 region is kept as DNA, spanning 45 bases read in frame from base 1. Looking up the germline V gene (reference sequence) yields CDR1 LNHDA and CDR2 SQIVND. The junction shows trimming of 5 bases on V and 5 bases on J, plus 19 bases between the germline ends. This specimen consisted of cultured PBMCs, obtained from culture after CMV antigen stimulation. The clonotype comes from a human donor in good health (CMV status not recorded). Some clones in this sample may be carry-over from other donors' samples. The rearranged segments are TRBV19 and TRBJ2-7; no D segment can be confidently identified. This receptor carries the CDR3 CASSSRHSQVDEQYF. The DNA sequence follows: TGTGCCAGTAGTTCACGACATAGCCAAGTCGACGAGCAGTACTTC.